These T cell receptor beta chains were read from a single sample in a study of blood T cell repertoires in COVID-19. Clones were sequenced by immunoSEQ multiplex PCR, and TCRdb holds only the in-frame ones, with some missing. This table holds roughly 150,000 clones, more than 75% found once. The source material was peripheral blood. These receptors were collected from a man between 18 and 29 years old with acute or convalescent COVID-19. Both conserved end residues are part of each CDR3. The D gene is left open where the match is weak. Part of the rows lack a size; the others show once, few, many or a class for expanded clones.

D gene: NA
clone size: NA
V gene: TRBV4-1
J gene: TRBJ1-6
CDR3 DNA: TGCGCCAGCAGCGCTCCGGACAACTATAATTCACCCCTCCACTTT
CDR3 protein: CASSAPDNYNSPLHF

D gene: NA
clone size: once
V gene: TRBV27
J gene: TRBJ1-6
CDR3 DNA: TGTGCCAGCAGTTTATCCCCCCGGAGGGCCCTCCACTTT
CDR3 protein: CASSLSPRRALHF

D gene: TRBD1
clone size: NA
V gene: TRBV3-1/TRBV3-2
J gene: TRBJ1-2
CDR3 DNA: TGTGCCAGCAGCCAAGATCTGAGACAGGGTCATGGCTACACCTTC
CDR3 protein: CASSQDLRQGHGYTF

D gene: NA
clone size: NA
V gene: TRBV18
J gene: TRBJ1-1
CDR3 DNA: TGTGCCAGCTCACCTCGGGAAGGTGTTAACACTGAAGCTTTCTTT
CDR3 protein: CASSPREGVNTEAFF

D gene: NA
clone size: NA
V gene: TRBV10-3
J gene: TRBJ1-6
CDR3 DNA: TGTGCCATCAGGATGACAGGTCTTAATTCACCCCTCCACTTT
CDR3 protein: CAIRMTGLNSPLHF

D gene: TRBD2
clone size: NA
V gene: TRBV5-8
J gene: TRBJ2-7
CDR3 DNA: TGTGCCAGCAGCATCGGGACTAGCGGGGGGGACGAGCAGTACTTC
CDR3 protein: CASSIGTSGGDEQYF

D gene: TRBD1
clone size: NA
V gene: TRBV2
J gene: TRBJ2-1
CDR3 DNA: TGTGCCAGCTCGGGACAGGGTTTCGATGAGCAGTTCTTC
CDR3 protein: CASSGQGFDEQFF

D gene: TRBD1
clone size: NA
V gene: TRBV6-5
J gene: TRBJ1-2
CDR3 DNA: TGTGCCAGCAGTCGGACAGGGGGTCAGAACTATGGCTACACCTTC
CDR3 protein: CASSRTGGQNYGYTF

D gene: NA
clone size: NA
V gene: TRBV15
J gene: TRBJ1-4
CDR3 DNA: TGTGCCACCAGCGAAGCCTTTTTTGGGGGGGAAAAACTGTTTTTT
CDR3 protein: CATSEAFFGGEKLFF

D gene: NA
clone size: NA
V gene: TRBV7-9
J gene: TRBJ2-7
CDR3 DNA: TGTGCCAGCAGCGCCCCCCCTCGGGACGAGCAGTACTTC
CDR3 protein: CASSAPPRDEQYF

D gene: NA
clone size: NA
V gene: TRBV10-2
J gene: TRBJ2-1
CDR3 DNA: TGCGCCAGCACCAAGACTCTATACAATGAGCAGTTCTTC
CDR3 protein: CASTKTLYNEQFF

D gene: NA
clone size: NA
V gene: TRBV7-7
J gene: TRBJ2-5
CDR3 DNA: TGTGCCAGCAGCGTCTCGTGGGGCTCTGGGGAGACCCAGTACTTC
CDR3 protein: CASSVSWGSGETQYF

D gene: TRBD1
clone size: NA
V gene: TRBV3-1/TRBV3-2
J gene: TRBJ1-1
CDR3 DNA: TGTGCCAGCAGCTTACTCGGACAGGGGCCGAACACTGAAGCTTTCTTT
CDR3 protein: CASSLLGQGPNTEAFF

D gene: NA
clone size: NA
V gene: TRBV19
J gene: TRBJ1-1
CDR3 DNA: TGTGCCAGTAGCCCCCGTAGGGGCACTGAAGCTTTCTTT
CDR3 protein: CASSPRRGTEAFF

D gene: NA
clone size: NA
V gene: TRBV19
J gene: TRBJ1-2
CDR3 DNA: TGTGCCAGTAGTATTCCCGGCAGGGGACATAGCTATGGCCACACCTTC
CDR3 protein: CASSIPGRGHSYGHTF

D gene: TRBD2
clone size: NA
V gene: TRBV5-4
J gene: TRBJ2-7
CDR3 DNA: TGTGCCAGCAGCATTCGGACTAGCGGGGGAAACGAGCAGTACTTC
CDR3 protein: CASSIRTSGGNEQYF

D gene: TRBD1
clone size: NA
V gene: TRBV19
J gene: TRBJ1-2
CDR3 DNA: TGTGCCAGTAGTAGGGGACAGAAGGGGAAAATTTGGAACTATGGCTACACCTTC
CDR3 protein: CASSRGQKGKIWNYGYTF

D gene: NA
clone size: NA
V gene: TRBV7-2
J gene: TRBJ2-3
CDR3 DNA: TGTGCCAGCAGCCCTGGACTGAGCACAGATACGCAGTATTTT
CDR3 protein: CASSPGLSTDTQYF

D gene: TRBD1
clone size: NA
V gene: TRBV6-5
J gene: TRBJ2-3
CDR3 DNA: TGTGCCAGCAGCGAGACAGGGCTCACAGATACGCAGTATTTT
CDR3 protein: CASSETGLTDTQYF

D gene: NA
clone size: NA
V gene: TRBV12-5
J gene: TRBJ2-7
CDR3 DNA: TGTGCTAGTGGTTTGGTAATGAAGGACAGTCCCTACGAGCAGTACTTC
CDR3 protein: CASGLVMKDSPYEQYF

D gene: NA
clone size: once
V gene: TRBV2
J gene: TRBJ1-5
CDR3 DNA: TGTGCCAGCAGTCTGGGGGCGGATAGCAATCAGCCCCAGCATTTT
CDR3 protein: CASSLGADSNQPQHF

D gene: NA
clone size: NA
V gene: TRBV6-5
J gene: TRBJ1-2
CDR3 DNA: TGTGCCAGCGGGGGCCAGTACTATGGCTACACCTTC
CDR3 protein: CASGGQYYGYTF

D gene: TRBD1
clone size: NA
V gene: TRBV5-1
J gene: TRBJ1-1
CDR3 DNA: TGCGCCAGCAGCTTCCTTGGGGGACAGGGCGGCACTGAAGCTTTCTTT
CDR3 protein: CASSFLGGQGGTEAFF

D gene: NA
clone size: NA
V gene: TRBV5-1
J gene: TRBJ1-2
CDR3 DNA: TGCGCCAGCAGCTTGGAGGTGGGGTCTAGCATAAGTGGCTACACCTTC
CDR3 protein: CASSLEVGSSISGYTF

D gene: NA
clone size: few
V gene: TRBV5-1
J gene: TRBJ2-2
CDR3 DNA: TGCGCCAGCAACCGCCAAACAGAAGCGAACACCGGGGAGCTGTTTTTT
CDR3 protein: CASNRQTEANTGELFF

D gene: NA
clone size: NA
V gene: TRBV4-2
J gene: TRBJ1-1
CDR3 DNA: TGTGCCAGCAGCCAAGATGGAGGGAACACTGAAGCTTTCTTT
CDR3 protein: CASSQDGGNTEAFF

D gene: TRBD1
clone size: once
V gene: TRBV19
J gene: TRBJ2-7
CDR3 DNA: TGTGCCAGTAGTCAACCGGGACAGGGAACCGAGCAGTACTTC
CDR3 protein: CASSQPGQGTEQYF

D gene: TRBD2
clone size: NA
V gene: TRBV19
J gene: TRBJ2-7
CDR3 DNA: TGTGCCAGCGCACTAGCGGGGGGCTACGAGCAGTACTTC
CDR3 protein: CASALAGGYEQYF

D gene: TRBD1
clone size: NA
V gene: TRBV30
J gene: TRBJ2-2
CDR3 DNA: TGTGCCTTAGGGGTTGACAGGGGCACCGGGGAGCTGTTTTTT
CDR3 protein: CALGVDRGTGELFF

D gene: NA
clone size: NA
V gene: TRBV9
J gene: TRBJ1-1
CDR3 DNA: TGTGCCAGCAGCGCCCCCCGCATGGGATCGGGGGGCTGGGGCACTGAAGCTTTCTTT
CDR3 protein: CASSAPRMGSGGWGTEAFF

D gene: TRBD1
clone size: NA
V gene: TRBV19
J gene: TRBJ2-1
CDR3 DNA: TGTGCCCCAAAGCGCTACGGGGACAGGGTCGGGGATGAGCAGTTCTTC
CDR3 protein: CAPKRYGDRVGDEQFF

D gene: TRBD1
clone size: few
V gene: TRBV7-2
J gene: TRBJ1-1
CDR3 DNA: TGTGCCAGCAGCTTAGGACGCGGGACAGGGAGGAACACTGAAGCTTTCTTT
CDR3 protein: CASSLGRGTGRNTEAFF